Included here is one TCR beta chain sequence, with context. This clonotype occurred a few times. Its binding antigen is unknown. No base qualities exist here, and no much larger clone lies one base off it. This sample was taken from a study of T cells in Graves' hyperthyroidism and ophthalmopathy (dated by TCRdb to between 2018 and 2021). In terms of the full investigation: Peripheral blood was collected at initial diagnosis, before any treatment. TCR Vbeta CDR3 sequencing of some 140 peripheral blood samples (over 40 ophthalmopathy, 75 to 85 hyperthyroidism and roughly 17 progressor patients) is reported in the paper. The 100 discovery patients were randomly split 7:3 into training and test sets. A discovery cohort of about a hundred patients, roughly 45 with Graves' ophthalmopathy and approximately 57 with stable Graves' hyperthyroidism, was used to find distinguishing TCR V-J signatures. Following sampling, methimazole starting at 30 mg daily was given to hyperthyroidism patients, and high-dose intravenous methylprednisolone was given to ophthalmopathy patients. Thyroid tissue and blood T-cell repertoires from six Graves' hyperthyroidism patients were also compared in the study. Prospective prediction of ophthalmopathy was tested in an independent validation cohort consisting of some 19 hyperthyroidism patients and 15 to 17 patients who later progressed to ophthalmopathy. Broad study findings and their caveats: No statistical method was used to fix the sample size in advance, and group allocation was not hidden from the investigators. During validation, the model predicted progression to ophthalmopathy a median of about 6.5 months ahead of onset, with around 70% sensitivity and 72% to 80% specificity. A model built on a 13 V-J signature distinguished ophthalmopathy from stable hyperthyroidism, reaching around 90% sensitivity and approximately 81% specificity in cross-validation and 80%/75% in testing. Most expanded thyroid clonotypes (frequency above 0.001) were also found in blood, which suggests that blood repertoires may mirror thyroid immune responses.

The germline V gene (reference sequence) sets CDR1 to SGHNT and CDR2 to YYREEE. Counted from cysteine to phenylalanine, this CDR3 has 16 amino acids. Just CDR3 DNA is preserved here, 48 bases in frame from base 1. The V end gives up 6 bases and the J end 6 bases, leaving 11 bases in the junction not matched to a gene. Ophthalmopathy patients had moderately to severely active disease, Clinical Activity Score of at least 3, NOSPECS grade of at least 4, and duration under 3 months. Patients with uncontrolled infections, other autoimmune diseases, pregnancy or lactation were excluded. Diagnoses were established on the basis of clinical symptoms, serum thyroxine and TRAb, thyroid ultrasound, and orbital computed tomography. Ficoll-Paque density gradient centrifugation was used to isolate PBMCs from around 10 ml of fresh peripheral blood. Total RNA was extracted using Trizol reagent, and RNA quality was assessed on an Agilent 2100 Bioanalyzer.

Amplification of TCR beta CDR3 regions was carried out from RNA transcripts. The TCR CDR3 was subjected to a first round of RT-PCR using the HTBI primer set and the Qiagen OneStep RT-PCR kit. Libraries were constructed in a second round of multiplex PCR, after which size selection and purification were carried out. Sequencing of the libraries was done on an Illumina HiSeq2000 using paired-end 100 bp reads. The published analysis was carried out like this. SOAPnuke was used to process the raw data, with reads discarded if the reads contained adapters or uncalled bases, had a mean Phred below 15, or lacked an exact constant-primer or identifier match. COPE v1.2.5 was used to merge high-quality paired reads, and clonotypes were defined as unique nucleotide sequences. MiTCR v1.1 was used to align clonotypes to the IMGT TRBV, TRBD and TRBJ reference segments. Analysis was restricted to V-J combinations with a frequency above 0.0001, which covered roughly 99% of repertoires. A TCS score was defined as the ratio between F50 (clonal expansion) and ExV (chaos), using BLOSUM62-based TCRdist between CDR3 peptides within each V-J. Welch's t-statistics and random forest reduced fewer than 550 V-J features to about 13, which were used in a naive Bayes classifier (R e1071). TCRdb applied fastp at Q25 and MiXCR to the public reads, then kept only in-frame beta chains. Every entry covers one CDR3 protein and lists the most common genes and DNA from its rows. TCRdb, not the original authors, processed these V and J calls. Counted in this sample were roughly 380,000 distinct CDR3 sequences; roughly 20% of them appeared once. The top ten hold about 14% of the sample.

Sequencing input: blood. The receptor was isolated from a woman aged 40-49 years with Graves' ophthalmopathy. The receptor chain draws on TRBV5-4 and TRBJ1-5, with 11 middle bases fitting TRBD1. For the CDR3, the sequence is CASIYEGDRGVQPQHF. The nucleotide sequence is TGTGCCAGCATTTACGAAGGGGACAGGGGGGTTCAGCCCCAGCATTTT.